This T cell receptor beta chain was found in a study of shared clonotypes between healthy human individuals. Study overall: CD4 naive and memory got three plates each, CD8 naive two, CD8 memory one.

Germline V gives CDR1 SSHAT, CDR2 FNYEAQ (reference sequence). V was shortened by 5 bases and J by 0 bases, with 11 bases between the two germline ends. This CDR3 region has 15 residues. A word on this clone: Its antigen is undetermined.

Terminally differentiated effector memory CD45RA+ cells were left out of the naive CD8 fraction, which was CD45RO-negative and positively selected for CCR7. Donors were healthy HIV-negative adults without recently reported acute infections or vaccinations. Using immunoSEQ multiplex PCR, the repertoire was profiled, and TCRdb retains in-frame clones only, with some absent. The sample includes about 680,000 clones, about 91% of them seen just once. Points from the study as a whole: Sequencing depth was a factor that was expected to affect clonotype sharing among donors.

Sequencing was performed on naive CD8+ T cells sorted from blood. This chain joins TRBV7-7 and TRBJ2-1; D might be TRBD2 (5 bases). The sequence derives from a man under 40 in good health. CDR3 DNA: TGTGCCAGCAGCCAGCGGCTGAGCTCCTACAATGAGCAGTTCTTC. This codes for CASSQRLSSYNEQFF. Based on the CDR3 plus reference TRBV7-7 and TRBJ2-1, the full variable domain is GAGVSQSPRYKVTKRGQDVTLRCDPISSHATLYWYQQALGQGPEFLTYFNYEAQPDKSGLPSDRFSAERPEGSISTLTIQRTEQRDSAMYRCASSQRLSSYNEQFFGPGTRLTVL.